This T cell receptor (beta chain) is drawn from a study of blood T cell repertoires in COVID-19. Overall study context: From T cells, B-cell-depleted T cells, or PBMCs came the material, which was cDNA or gDNA.

The CDR3 sequence is 15 residues long. The V gene's germline CDR1 is MRHNA and CDR2 SNTAGT. The V segment lost 5 bases and the J segment 6 bases; nucleotides outside the gene matches: 7. The assay was immunoSEQ multiplex PCR, and TCRdb's table has in-frame clones only and misses some. The table lists about 310,000 clones, around 90% of them singletons. Seattle patients were enrolled during active infection and followed longitudinally. The clonotype originates from a woman aged 40 to 50 with COVID-19, enrolled during active disease. The specimen was peripheral blood. This chain uses TRBV6-4 with TRBJ2-1, with 10 bases matching TRBD2. The CDR3 is CASSTSGAPGNEQFF. In DNA form, the CDR3 reads TGTGCCAGCAGTACTAGCGGGGCCCCAGGCAATGAGCAGTTCTTC.